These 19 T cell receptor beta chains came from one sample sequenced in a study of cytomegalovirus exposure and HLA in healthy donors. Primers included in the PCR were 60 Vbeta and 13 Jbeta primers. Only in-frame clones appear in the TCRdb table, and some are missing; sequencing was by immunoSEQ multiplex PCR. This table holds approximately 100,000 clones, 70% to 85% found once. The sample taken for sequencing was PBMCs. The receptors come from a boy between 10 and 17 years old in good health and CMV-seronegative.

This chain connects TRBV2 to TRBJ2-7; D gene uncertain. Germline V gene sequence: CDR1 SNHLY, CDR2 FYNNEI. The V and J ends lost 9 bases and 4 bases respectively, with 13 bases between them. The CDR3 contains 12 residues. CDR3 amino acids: CASSQSGYEQYF. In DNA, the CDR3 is TGTGCCAGTTCACAGTCAGGATACGAGCAGTACTTC.

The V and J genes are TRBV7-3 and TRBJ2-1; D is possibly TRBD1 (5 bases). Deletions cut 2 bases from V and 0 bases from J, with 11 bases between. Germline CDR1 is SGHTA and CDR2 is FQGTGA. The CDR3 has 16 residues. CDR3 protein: CASSLQGFNSYNEQFF. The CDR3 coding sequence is TGTGCCAGCAGCTTACAGGGATTTAACTCCTACAATGAGCAGTTCTTC.

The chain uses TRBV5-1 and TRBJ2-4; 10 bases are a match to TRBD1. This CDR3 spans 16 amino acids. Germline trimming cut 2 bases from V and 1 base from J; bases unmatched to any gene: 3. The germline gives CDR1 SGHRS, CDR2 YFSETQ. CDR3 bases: TGCGCCAGCAGCTTTCGACAGGGGGCCGCCAAAAACATTCAGTACTTC. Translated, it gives CASSFRQGAAKNIQYF.

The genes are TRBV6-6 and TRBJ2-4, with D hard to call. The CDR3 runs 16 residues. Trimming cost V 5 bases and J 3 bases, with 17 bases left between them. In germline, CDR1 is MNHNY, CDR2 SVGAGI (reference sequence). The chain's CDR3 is CASSLRLRIDKNIQYF. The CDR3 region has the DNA TGTGCCAGCAGTCTCAGACTGAGAATTGACAAAAACATTCAGTACTTC.

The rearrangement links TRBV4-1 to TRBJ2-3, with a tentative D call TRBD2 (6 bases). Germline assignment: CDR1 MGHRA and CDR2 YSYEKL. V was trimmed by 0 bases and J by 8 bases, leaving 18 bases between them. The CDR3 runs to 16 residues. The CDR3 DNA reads TGCGCCAGCAGCCAAGATCTTGGCAGCGGGCTGGGTACGCAGTATTTT. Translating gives CASSQDLGSGLGTQYF.

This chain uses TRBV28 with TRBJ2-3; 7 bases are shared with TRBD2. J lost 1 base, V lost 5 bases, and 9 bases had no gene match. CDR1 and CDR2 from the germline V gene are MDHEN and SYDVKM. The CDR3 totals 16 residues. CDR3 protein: CASSQAGTTRTDTQYF. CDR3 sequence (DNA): TGTGCCAGCAGTCAAGCCGGGACTACACGCACAGATACGCAGTATTTT. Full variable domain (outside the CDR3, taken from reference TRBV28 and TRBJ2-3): DVKVTQSSRYLVKRTGEKVFLECVQDMDHENMFWYRQDPGLGLRLIYFSYDVKMKEKGDIPEGYSVSREKKERFSLILESASTNQTSMYLCASSQAGTTRTDTQYFGPGTRLTVL.

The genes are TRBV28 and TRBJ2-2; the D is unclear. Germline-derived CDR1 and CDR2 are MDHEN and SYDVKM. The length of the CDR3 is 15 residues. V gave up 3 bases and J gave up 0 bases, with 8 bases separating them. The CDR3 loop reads CASSFGLANTGELFF. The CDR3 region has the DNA TGTGCCAGCAGTTTTGGCCTAGCGAACACCGGGGAGCTGTTTTTT. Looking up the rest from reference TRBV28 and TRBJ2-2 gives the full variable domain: DVKVTQSSRYLVKRTGEKVFLECVQDMDHENMFWYRQDPGLGLRLIYFSYDVKMKEKGDIPEGYSVSREKKERFSLILESASTNQTSMYLCASSFGLANTGELFFGEGSRLTVL.

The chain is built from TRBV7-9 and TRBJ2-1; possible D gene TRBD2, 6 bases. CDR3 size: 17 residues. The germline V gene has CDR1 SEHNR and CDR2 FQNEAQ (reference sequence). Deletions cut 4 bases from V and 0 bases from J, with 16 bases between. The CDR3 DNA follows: TGTGCCAGCAGCTCGCCCGCAGGAGGGAGCTCCTACAATGAGCAGTTCTTC. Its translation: CASSSPAGGSSYNEQFF.

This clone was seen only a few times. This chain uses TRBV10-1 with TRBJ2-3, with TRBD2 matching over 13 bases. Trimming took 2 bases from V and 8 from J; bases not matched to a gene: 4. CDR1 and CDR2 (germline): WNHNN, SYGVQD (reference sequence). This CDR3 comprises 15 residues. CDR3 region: CASSENGLAGATQYF. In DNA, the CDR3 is TGCGCCAGCAGTGAGAACGGACTAGCGGGAGCTACGCAGTATTTT.

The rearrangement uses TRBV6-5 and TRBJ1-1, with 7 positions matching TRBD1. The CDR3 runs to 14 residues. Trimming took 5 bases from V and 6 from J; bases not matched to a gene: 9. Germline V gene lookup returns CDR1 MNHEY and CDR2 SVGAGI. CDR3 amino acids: CASSATGTAPEAFF. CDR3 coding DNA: TGTGCCAGCAGTGCGACCGGGACAGCCCCTGAAGCTTTCTTT.

CDR3 sequence: CASTIRGQGAETFF. CDR3 nucleotide sequence: TGCGCCAGCACCATCCGGGGACAGGGGGCTGAGACTTTCTTT. The chain has TRBV5-1 and TRBJ1-1, with 12 bases lining up with TRBD1. Unmatched junction bases numbered 12, after V lost 6 bases and J lost 12 bases. Germline V lookup: CDR1 SGHRS, CDR2 YFSETQ. CDR3 size: 14 residues.

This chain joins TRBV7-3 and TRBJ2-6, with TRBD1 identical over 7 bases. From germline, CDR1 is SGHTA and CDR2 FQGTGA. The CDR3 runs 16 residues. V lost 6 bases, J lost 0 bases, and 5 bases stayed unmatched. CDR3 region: CASRLGGLSGANVLTF. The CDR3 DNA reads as TGTGCCAGCAGGTTAGGGGGCCTCTCTGGGGCCAACGTCCTGACTTTC.

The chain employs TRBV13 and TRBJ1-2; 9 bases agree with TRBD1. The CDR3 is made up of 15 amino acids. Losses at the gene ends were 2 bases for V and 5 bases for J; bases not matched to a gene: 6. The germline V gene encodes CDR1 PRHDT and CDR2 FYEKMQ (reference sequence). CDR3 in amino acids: CASSLTGGYQYGYTF. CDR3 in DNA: TGTGCCAGCAGCTTAACAGGGGGCTACCAGTATGGCTACACCTTC.

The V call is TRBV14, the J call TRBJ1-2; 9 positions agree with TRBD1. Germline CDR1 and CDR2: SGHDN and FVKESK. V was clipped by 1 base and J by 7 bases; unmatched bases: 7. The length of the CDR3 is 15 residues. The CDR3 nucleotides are TGTGCCAGCAGCCAAGGGTCCAACAGGGGGCCTGGCTACACCTTC. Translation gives CASSQGSNRGPGYTF.

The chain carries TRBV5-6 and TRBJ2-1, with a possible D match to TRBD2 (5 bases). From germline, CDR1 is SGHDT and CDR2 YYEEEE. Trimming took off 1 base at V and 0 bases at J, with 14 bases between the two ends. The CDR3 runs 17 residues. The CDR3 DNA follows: TGTGCCAGCAGCTTGTTGCCGGGGTGGAGCTCCTACAATGAGCAGTTCTTC. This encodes CASSLLPGWSSYNEQFF.

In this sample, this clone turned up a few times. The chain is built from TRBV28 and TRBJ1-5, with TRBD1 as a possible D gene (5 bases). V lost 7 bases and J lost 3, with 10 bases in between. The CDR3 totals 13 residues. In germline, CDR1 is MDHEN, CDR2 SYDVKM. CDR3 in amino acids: CASTGRANQPQHF. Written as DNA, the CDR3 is TGTGCCAGCACCGGCAGGGCCAATCAGCCCCAGCATTTT.

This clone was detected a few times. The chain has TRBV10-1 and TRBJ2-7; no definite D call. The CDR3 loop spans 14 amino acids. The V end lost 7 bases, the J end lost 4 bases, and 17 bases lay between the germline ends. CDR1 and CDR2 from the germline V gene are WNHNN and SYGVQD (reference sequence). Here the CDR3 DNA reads TGCGCCAGCACCGGCAATGGGCGCCCATACGAGCAGTACTTC. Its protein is CASTGNGRPYEQYF.

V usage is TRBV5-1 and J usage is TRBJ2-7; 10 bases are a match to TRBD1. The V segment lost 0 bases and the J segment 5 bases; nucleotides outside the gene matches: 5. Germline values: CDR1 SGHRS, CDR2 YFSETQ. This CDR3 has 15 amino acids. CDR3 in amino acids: CASSLEDRGVDEQYF. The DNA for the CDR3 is TGCGCCAGCAGCTTGGAGGACAGGGGGGTGGACGAGCAGTACTTC.

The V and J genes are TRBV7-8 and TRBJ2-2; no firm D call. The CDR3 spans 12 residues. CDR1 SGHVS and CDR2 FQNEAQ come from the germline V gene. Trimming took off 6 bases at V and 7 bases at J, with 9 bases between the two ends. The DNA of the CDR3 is TGTGCCAGCAGGACCTCAGGCGGGGAGCTGTTTTTT. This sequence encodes CASRTSGGELFF. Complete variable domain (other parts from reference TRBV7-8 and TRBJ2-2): GAGVSQSPRYKVAKRGQDVALRCDPISGHVSLFWYQQALGQGPEFLTYFQNEAQLDKSGLPSDRFFAERPEGSVSTLKIQRTQQEDSAVYLCASRTSGGELFFGEGSRLTVL.